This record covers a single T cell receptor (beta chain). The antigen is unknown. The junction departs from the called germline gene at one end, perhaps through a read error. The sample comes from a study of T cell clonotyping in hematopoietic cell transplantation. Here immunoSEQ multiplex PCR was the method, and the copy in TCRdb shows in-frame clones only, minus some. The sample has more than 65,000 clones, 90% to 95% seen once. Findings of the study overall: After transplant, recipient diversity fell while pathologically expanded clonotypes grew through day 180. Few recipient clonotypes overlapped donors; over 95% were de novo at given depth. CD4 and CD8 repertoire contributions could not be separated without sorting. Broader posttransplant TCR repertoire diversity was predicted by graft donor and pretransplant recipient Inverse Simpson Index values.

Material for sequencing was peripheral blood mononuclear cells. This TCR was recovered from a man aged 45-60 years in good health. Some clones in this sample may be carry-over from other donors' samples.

CDR3 sequence reads: CAWRGGNTEAFF. The CDR3 nucleotides are TGTGCCTGGAGGGGGGGCAACACCGAAGCTTTCTTT. The rearrangement joins TRBV30 to TRBJ1-1; TRBD1 might be the D (6 bases). Germline V lookup: CDR1 GTSNPN, CDR2 SVGIG (reference sequence). The length of the CDR3 is 12 residues.